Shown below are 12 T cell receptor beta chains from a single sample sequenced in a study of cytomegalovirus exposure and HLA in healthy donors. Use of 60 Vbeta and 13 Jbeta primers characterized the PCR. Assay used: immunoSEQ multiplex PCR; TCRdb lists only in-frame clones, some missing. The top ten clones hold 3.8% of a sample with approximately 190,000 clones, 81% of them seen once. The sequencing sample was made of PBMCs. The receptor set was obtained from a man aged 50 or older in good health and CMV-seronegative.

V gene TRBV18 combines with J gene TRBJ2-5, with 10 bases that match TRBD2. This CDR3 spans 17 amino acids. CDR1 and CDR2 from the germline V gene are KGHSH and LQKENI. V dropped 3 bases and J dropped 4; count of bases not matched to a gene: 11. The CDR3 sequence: CASSPSGLAVRGETQYF. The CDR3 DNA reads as TGTGCCAGCTCACCCTCTGGACTAGCGGTGAGAGGAGAGACCCAGTACTTC.

This CDR3 reads CSVEENSEAYEQYF. The CDR3 bases are TGCAGCGTTGAAGAGAACTCCGAAGCCTACGAGCAGTACTTC. The chain employs TRBV29-1 and TRBJ2-7; D not certain. The germline gives CDR1 SQVTM, CDR2 ANQGSEA. V dropped 0 bases and J dropped 2 bases, with 11 bases sitting between them. This CDR3 is 14 amino acids long.

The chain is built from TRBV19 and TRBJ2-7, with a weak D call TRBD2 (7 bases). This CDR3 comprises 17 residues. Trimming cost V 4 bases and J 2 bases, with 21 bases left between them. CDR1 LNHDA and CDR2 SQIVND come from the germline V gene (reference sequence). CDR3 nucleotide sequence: TGTGCCAGTAGTAGCCTCCTTGAGGAGGGGGGGACCTACGAGCAGTACTTC. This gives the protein CASSSLLEEGGTYEQYF.

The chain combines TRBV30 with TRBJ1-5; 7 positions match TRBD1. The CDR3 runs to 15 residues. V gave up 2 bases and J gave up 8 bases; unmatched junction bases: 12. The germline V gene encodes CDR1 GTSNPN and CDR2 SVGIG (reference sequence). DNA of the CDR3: TGTGCCTGGAGTCTGAAAGGGACAGTCAAAAAGCCCCAGCATTTT. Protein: CAWSLKGTVKKPQHF.

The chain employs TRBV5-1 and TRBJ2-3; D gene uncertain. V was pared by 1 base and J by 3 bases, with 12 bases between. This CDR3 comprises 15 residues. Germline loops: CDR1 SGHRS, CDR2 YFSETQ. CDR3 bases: TGCGCCAGCAGCTTGAGCAGGTCTGGTACAGATACGCAGTATTTT. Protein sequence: CASSLSRSGTDTQYF.

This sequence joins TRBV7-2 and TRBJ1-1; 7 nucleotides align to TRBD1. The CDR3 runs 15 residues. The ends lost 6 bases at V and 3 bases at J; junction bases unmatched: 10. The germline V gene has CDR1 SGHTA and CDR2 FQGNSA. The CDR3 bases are TGTGCCAGCAGTCCAGTGGGGGACAGATACACTGAAGCTTTCTTT. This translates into CASSPVGDRYTEAFF. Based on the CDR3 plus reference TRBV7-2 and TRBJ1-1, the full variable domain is GAGVSQSPSNKVTEKGKDVELRCDPISGHTALYWYRQSLGQGLEFLIYFQGNSAPDKSGLPSDRFSAERTGGSVSTLTIQRTQQEDSAVYLCASSPVGDRYTEAFFGQGTRLTVV.

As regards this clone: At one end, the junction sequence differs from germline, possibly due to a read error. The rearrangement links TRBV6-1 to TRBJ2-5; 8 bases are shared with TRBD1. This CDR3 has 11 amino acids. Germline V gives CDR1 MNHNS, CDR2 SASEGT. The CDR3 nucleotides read TGTGCCAGCAGTGAGTTCCGGGACAGGAACTTC. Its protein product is CASSEFRDRNF.

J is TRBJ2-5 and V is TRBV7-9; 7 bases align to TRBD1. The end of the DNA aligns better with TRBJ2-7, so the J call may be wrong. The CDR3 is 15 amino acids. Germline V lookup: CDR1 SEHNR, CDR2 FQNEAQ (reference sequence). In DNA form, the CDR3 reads TGTGCCAGCAGCTCGCAGACAGGGCTCATCTACGAGCAGTACTTC. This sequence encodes CASSSQTGLIYEQYF.

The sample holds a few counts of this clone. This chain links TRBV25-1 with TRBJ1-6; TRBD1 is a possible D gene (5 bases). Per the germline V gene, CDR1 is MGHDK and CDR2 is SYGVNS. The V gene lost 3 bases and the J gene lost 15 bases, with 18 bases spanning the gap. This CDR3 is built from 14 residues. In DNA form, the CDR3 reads TGTGCCAGCAGTGACAAGCAGGGTGGTCGGCTCCTCCACTTT. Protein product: CASSDKQGGRLLHF.

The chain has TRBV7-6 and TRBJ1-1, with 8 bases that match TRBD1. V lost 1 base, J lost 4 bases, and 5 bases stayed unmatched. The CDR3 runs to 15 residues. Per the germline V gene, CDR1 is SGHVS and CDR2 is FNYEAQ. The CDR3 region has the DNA TGTGCCAGCAGCTTAGATCCGGGACAGGCCACTGAAGCTTTCTTT. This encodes CASSLDPGQATEAFF. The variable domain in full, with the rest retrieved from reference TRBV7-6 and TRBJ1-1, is GAGVSQSPRYKVTKRGQDVALRCDPISGHVSLYWYRQALGQGPEFLTYFNYEAQQDKSGLPNDRFSAERPEGSISTLTIQRTEQRDSAMYRCASSLDPGQATEAFFGQGTRLTVV.

CDR3 region: CASSATLGEGVFGYTF. The DNA for the CDR3 is TGTGCCAGCAGTGCTACACTGGGGGAGGGGGTGTTTGGCTACACCTTC. This chain links TRBV6-1 with TRBJ1-2; D perhaps matches TRBD1 (6 bases). Between the trimmed V and J ends, which lost 4 bases and 7 bases, there was a span of 22 bases. The germline V gene has CDR1 MNHNS and CDR2 SASEGT. This CDR3 is built from 16 residues.

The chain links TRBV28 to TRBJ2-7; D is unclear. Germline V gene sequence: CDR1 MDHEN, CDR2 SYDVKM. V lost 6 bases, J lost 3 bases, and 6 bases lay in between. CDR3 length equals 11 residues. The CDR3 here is CASSRGYEQYF. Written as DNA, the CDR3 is TGTGCCAGCAGCCGCGGCTACGAGCAGTACTTC.